The 10 T cell receptor beta chains listed next were all sequenced from one sample in a study of beta chain features in type 1 diabetes (dated by TCRdb to about 2018). Libraries came from the immunoSEQ multiplex PCR assay. The entire isolated RNA was reverse transcribed using the High Capacity cDNA Reverse Transcription Kit, and thus expressed TCRB transcripts were sequenced. The clones in this table, taken by TCRdb from immuneACCESS, are in-frame only. Not every clone is retained; where verified, under half of the shortfall comes from an unresolved V gene, and the cause of the rest is unknown. In this sample the table shows fewer than 900,000 clones, about a sixth of which occur a single time. The ten largest make up around 0.02% of the sample. The specimen sequenced was naive CD4+ T cells from blood. This specimen's cell subset or site label, per the study, means: true naive CD4+ T cells. The receptors here all came from a woman in her late teens or twenties in good health.

The chain recombines TRBV4-2 with TRBJ2-6; D is undetermined. Germline V lookup: CDR1 LGHNA, CDR2 YNFKEQ. The CDR3 is made up of 17 amino acids. Trimming removed 1 base from V and 1 base from J, with 11 bases in between. In nucleotides, the CDR3 is TGTGCCAGCAGCCAAGGCGGAAGGGTATCTGGGGCCAACGTCCTGACTTTC. Its protein is CASSQGGRVSGANVLTF.

This clone was detected only a few times. The rearrangement links TRBV5-4 to TRBJ1-5, with D maybe TRBD1 (5 bases). The CDR3 runs 14 residues. Germline values: CDR1 SGHNT, CDR2 YYREEE (reference sequence). The ends were cut back, 4 bases at V and 4 bases at J, with 12 bases in the middle. The CDR3 region is CASSIQGFNQPQHF. The CDR3 DNA sequence: TGTGCCAGCAGCATTCAGGGTTTTAATCAGCCCCAGCATTTT.

This clone was picked up a small number of times. This chain connects TRBV14 to TRBJ2-7; D might be TRBD1 (6 bases). This CDR3 has 11 amino acids. Germline V CDR1 and CDR2: SGHDN, FVKESK. With 8 bases removed from V and 3 bases from J, the gap between germline ends came to 8 bases. CDR3 in amino acids: CASRRGYEQYF. The CDR3 DNA reads as TGTGCCAGCCGCAGGGGCTACGAGCAGTACTTC.

This sequence joins TRBV21-1 and TRBJ2-7; no check of the table's D call, TRBD2, against the DNA was made. TRBV21-1 is given as a pseudogene. The CDR3 loop spans 17 amino acids. The CDR3: CASSKRGYRVRSYEQYF. The CDR3 region has the DNA TGTGCCAGCAGCAAAAGAGGCTACCGGGTTCGCTCCTACGAGCAGTACTTC.

This chain connects TRBV10-3 to TRBJ2-3; 11 bases are shared with TRBD2. CDR1 and CDR2 from the germline V gene are ENHRY and SYGVKD. V was pared by 10 bases and J by 0 bases, with 6 bases of the junction left unmatched. The CDR3 covers 15 residues. CDR3 DNA: TGTGCCACGACGACTAGCGGGGCGAGCACAGATACGCAGTATTTT. Amino acid sequence: CATTTSGASTDTQYF.

This chain uses TRBV28 with TRBJ2-3; D remains ambiguous. Germline loops: CDR1 MDHEN, CDR2 SYDVKM. The CDR3 runs 15 residues. Trimming took off 2 bases at V and 2 bases at J, with 11 bases between the two ends. In DNA, the CDR3 is TGTGCCAGCAGTTTAGTAGCCTCTTCCACAGATACGCAGTATTTT. It encodes CASSLVASSTDTQYF.

The CDR3 DNA is TGCGCCAGCAGCTTGGGGGACAGGACTCAAGAGACCCAGTACTTC. Amino acids: CASSLGDRTQETQYF. The chain carries TRBV5-1 and TRBJ2-5; TRBD1 agrees at 8 bases. This CDR3 spans 15 amino acids. In germline, CDR1 is SGHRS, CDR2 YFSETQ. V was clipped by 0 bases and J by 2 bases; unmatched bases: 3.

This chain connects TRBV9 to TRBJ2-1, with 11 bases fitting TRBD2. This CDR3 region has 14 residues. With 4 bases clipped from V and 6 bases from J, the junction kept 3 bases outside the gene matches. The germline V gene encodes CDR1 SGDLS and CDR2 YYNGEE. CDR3 sequence reads: CASSTSGSVNEQFF. Written as DNA, the CDR3 is TGTGCCAGCAGCACTAGCGGGAGTGTCAATGAGCAGTTCTTC. The whole variable domain, filled in from reference TRBV9 and TRBJ2-1, reads DSGVTQTPKHLITATGQRVTLRCSPRSGDLSVYWYQQSLDQGLQFLIQYYNGEERAKGNILERFSAQQFPDLHSELNLSSLELGDSALYFCASSTSGSVNEQFFGPGTRLTVL.

This clone has more than one count but fewer than ten. The chain links TRBV5-6 to TRBJ2-5, with a weak D call TRBD2 (5 bases). The ends were cut back, 4 bases at V and 7 bases at J, with 14 bases in the middle. This CDR3 is built from 13 residues. Germline CDR1 is SGHDT and CDR2 is YYEEEE. CDR3 amino acids: CASSKLDTGTQYF. The CDR3 region has the DNA TGTGCCAGCAGCAAACTAGACACCGGGACCCAGTACTTC. The whole variable domain, remainder taken from reference TRBV5-6 and TRBJ2-5, is DAGVTQSPTHLIKTRGQQVTLRCSPKSGHDTVSWYQQALGQGPQFIFQYYEEEERQRGNFPDRFSGHQFPNYSSELNVNALLLGDSALYLCASSKLDTGTQYFGPGTRLLVL.

The table lists this clone with a few counts. The chain couples TRBV25-1 to TRBJ1-5, with 7 bases matching TRBD1. V was clipped by 5 bases and J by 7 bases; unmatched bases: 5. The CDR3 extends over 13 amino acids. Germline loops: CDR1 MGHDK, CDR2 SYGVNS. CDR3 sequence reads: CASSPRTGQPQHF. Here the CDR3 DNA reads TGTGCCAGCAGTCCCCGGACAGGCCAGCCCCAGCATTTT.